Each of the 19 T cell receptor beta chains below was sequenced from the same sample in a study of response to subunit inactivated influenza vaccine. Each CDR3 protein is one row after TCRdb ran MiXCR on the RT-PCR reads. The table has 400,000 to 550,000 distinct CDR3 sequences, 25% seen once. The input for sequencing was CD4+ T cells sorted from PBMCs, taken 5 to 6 days after vaccination. The source is a man in his forties or fifties who received an inactivated influenza vaccine.

The gene calls are TRBV6-2 or TRBV6-3 and TRBJ2-7; 7 positions agree with TRBD1. CDR3 size: 16 residues. Germline CDR1 reads MNHEY; CDR2 reads SVGEGT. V gave up 6 bases and J gave up 4 bases; unmatched junction bases: 15. CDR3 amino acids: CASSGLPGQRQYEQYF. DNA of the CDR3: TGTGCCAGCAGCGGCTTACCGGGACAGAGACAATACGAGCAGTACTTC.

In its sample, this clonotype was seen a few times. This chain uses TRBV24-1 with TRBJ2-2; D may be TRBD1 (7 bases). Looked up from germline, CDR1 is KGHDR and CDR2 is SFDVKD. The CDR3 totals 15 residues. Trimming removed 0 bases at V and 4 bases at J, with 8 bases between. The chain's CDR3 is CATSDLQGGTGELFF. The CDR3 DNA is TGTGCCACCAGTGATTTGCAGGGGGGCACCGGGGAGCTGTTTTTT.

This clonotype was recorded at least ten times. This chain connects TRBV7-8 to TRBJ2-3; D may be TRBD1 (6 bases). CDR1 and CDR2 from the germline V gene are SGHVS and FQNEAQ. Trimming removed 5 bases at V and 6 bases at J, with 21 bases between. The CDR3 covers 16 residues. The CDR3 here is CASSQGGRTARDTQYF. The CDR3 DNA sequence: TGTGCCAGCAGCCAAGGGGGACGGACTGCCCGGGATACGCAGTATTTT.

The sample holds a few counts of this clonotype. In nucleotides, the CDR3 is TGTGCCAGCAGTTATCGCGGAAGAGGCACAGATACGCAGTATTTT. This codes for CASSYRGRGTDTQYF. The V call is TRBV6-2 or TRBV6-3, the J call TRBJ2-3; no clear D. The ends were cut back, 3 bases at V and 1 base at J, with 11 bases in the middle. The CDR3 sequence is 15 residues long. CDR1 and CDR2 from the germline V gene are MNHEY and SVGEGT.

This clonotype was observed a handful of times. The chain couples TRBV9 to TRBJ2-3, with 10 positions matching TRBD2. The CDR3 covers 15 residues. Germline trimming cut 2 bases from V and 6 bases from J; bases unmatched to any gene: 6. Germline CDR1 is SGDLS and CDR2 is YYNGEE. The CDR3 DNA follows: TGTGCCAGCAGCGTTCTAGCGGGAGAAGTCGATACGCAGTATTTT. Protein sequence: CASSVLAGEVDTQYF.

This clonotype was seen only a few times. This chain links TRBV28 with TRBJ2-7, with 9 bases that match TRBD2. The V and J ends lost 2 bases and 2 bases, in that order; junction bases with no gene match: 4. The CDR3 is 15 residues long. Germline CDR1 is MDHEN and CDR2 is SYDVKM. CDR3 residues: CASSLQAGGAYEQYF. The CDR3 region has the DNA TGTGCCAGCAGTTTACAAGCGGGAGGAGCCTACGAGCAGTACTTC.

This sequence joins TRBV20-1 and TRBJ2-7; 12 bases fit TRBD2. The CDR3 loop spans 15 amino acids. Germline V lookup: CDR1 DFQATT, CDR2 SNEGSKA (reference sequence). V lost 1 base to trimming and J lost 3 bases; unmatched junction nucleotides: 4. CDR3 residues: CSARVAGLAGYEQYF. The CDR3 DNA follows: TGCAGTGCTAGAGTTGCGGGACTAGCGGGCTACGAGCAGTACTTC.

Here the CDR3 DNA reads TGCAGTGCTAGAATGACAGGGGGCTTATACGAGCAGTACTTC. Translating gives CSARMTGGLYEQYF. J is TRBJ2-7 and V is TRBV20-1; 10 bases agree with TRBD1. Germline assignment: CDR1 DFQATT and CDR2 SNEGSKA (reference sequence). The CDR3 has 14 residues. V lost 2 bases and J lost 4; bases outside the gene matches: 5.

The chain joins TRBV7-2 to TRBJ2-1; the match to TRBD2 covers 7 bases. J was trimmed by 7 bases and V by 2 bases; bases with no gene match: 5. Germline V CDR1 and CDR2: SGHTA, FQGNSA. The CDR3 spans 14 residues. CDR3 sequence reads: CASSLRLARNEQFF. The CDR3 DNA reads as TGTGCCAGCAGCTTAAGACTAGCAAGGAATGAGCAGTTCTTC.

The chain employs TRBV12-3 or TRBV12-4 and TRBJ2-1, with D possibly being TRBD2 (6 bases). The CDR3 consists of 15 residues. Trimming pared 3 bases from V and 6 bases from J, leaving 15 bases between. The CDR3 region is CASSFLNRLGNEQFF. As DNA, the CDR3 is TGTGCCAGCAGTTTTCTGAATCGACTAGGCAATGAGCAGTTCTTC.

The chain employs TRBV20-1 and TRBJ2-3; TRBD1 aligns across 9 bases. V shed 0 bases and J 5 bases; nucleotides not matched to a gene: 6. Germline assignment: CDR1 DFQATT and CDR2 SNEGSKA (reference sequence). This CDR3 has 15 amino acids. The CDR3 sequence is CSAREKGTGIDTQYF. The CDR3 DNA follows: TGCAGTGCTAGAGAGAAAGGGACAGGGATAGATACGCAGTATTTT.

This clonotype was counted only a few times. The CDR3 nucleotides read TGCGCCAGCAGCGTACAGGGGGCGCGGGAGACCCAGTACTTC. Protein: CASSVQGARETQYF. The rearrangement uses TRBV5-1 and TRBJ2-5, with 9 bases fitting TRBD1. Trimming at V came to 4 bases and at J to 5 bases, leaving 6 bases not matched to a gene. The germline V gene has CDR1 SGHRS and CDR2 YFSETQ. The CDR3 spans 14 residues.

The gene calls are TRBV20-1 and TRBJ2-7, with TRBD2 identical over 7 bases. J lost 2 bases, V lost 6 bases, and 7 bases had no gene match. Germline CDR1 and CDR2: DFQATT and SNEGSKA (reference sequence). The CDR3 loop spans 13 amino acids. CDR3 protein: CSAMSGATYEQYF. CDR3 nucleotide sequence: TGCAGTGCGATGAGCGGGGCAACCTACGAGCAGTACTTC.

This clonotype was detected only a few times. The chain combines TRBV27 with TRBJ2-7; D tentatively reads TRBD1 or TRBD2 (5 bases each). The V gene lost 8 bases and the J gene lost 5 bases, with 16 bases spanning the gap. Germline assignment: CDR1 MNHEY and CDR2 SMNVEV (reference sequence). This CDR3 contains 13 residues. The CDR3 DNA follows: TGTGCCAGCCGCGAGGGGATCAGAAACGAGCAGTACTTC. Translated: CASREGIRNEQYF.

The chain uses TRBV20-1 and TRBJ2-2; 14 nucleotides line up with TRBD2. The CDR3 runs 18 residues. Germline V gives CDR1 DFQATT, CDR2 SNEGSKA (reference sequence). J was trimmed by 0 bases and V by 6 bases; bases with no gene match: 9. The DNA of the CDR3 is TGCAGTGCGCCAGGACTAGCGGGGGGAGTAGCGAACACCGGGGAGCTGTTTTTT. Encoded protein: CSAPGLAGGVANTGELFF.

V and J are TRBV5-1 and TRBJ2-5; TRBD1 agrees at 7 bases. The junction had 5 bases not matched to a gene; V was cut back by 1 base and J by 2 bases. The germline V gene has CDR1 SGHRS and CDR2 YFSETQ. The length of the CDR3 is 15 residues. The CDR3 loop is CASSLQPGQQETQYF. Written as DNA, the CDR3 is TGCGCCAGCAGCTTGCAACCGGGACAGCAAGAGACCCAGTACTTC.

This clonotype was seen only a few times. The chain links TRBV5-1 to TRBJ2-3, with 8 positions matching TRBD2. CDR3 length: 18 amino acids. CDR1 is SGHRS, CDR2 YFSETQ, per germline. Trimming at V came to 1 base and at J to 0 bases, leaving 10 bases not matched to a gene. CDR3 nucleotides: TGCGCCAGCAGCTTGTTGGCGGGGGGTTTACTAAGCACAGATACGCAGTATTTT. Amino acid sequence: CASSLLAGGLLSTDTQYF.

The rearrangement uses TRBV19 and TRBJ2-7; TRBD2 matches at 13 bases. Germline CDR1 reads LNHDA; CDR2 reads SQIVND (reference sequence). V shed 3 bases and J 7 bases; nucleotides not matched to a gene: 15. The CDR3 length is 18 residues. The CDR3 loop reads CASSMGRETSGRAHEQYF. CDR3 DNA sequence: TGTGCCAGTAGTATGGGCAGGGAAACTAGCGGGAGGGCTCATGAGCAGTACTTC.

This clonotype showed up many times. CDR3 residues: CASSQEGGTDTQYF. In DNA, the CDR3 is TGCGCCAGCAGCCAAGAAGGAGGGACAGATACGCAGTATTTT. This rearrangement joins TRBV4-1 to TRBJ2-3; tentatively, D is TRBD2 (6 bases). Germline CDR1 is MGHRA and CDR2 is YSYEKL. The CDR3 spans 14 residues. Trimming removed 0 bases at V and 3 bases at J, with 7 bases between.